One sample yielded the 27 T cell receptor beta chains listed below, sequenced in a study of identical twins. MiXCR was run by TCRdb on the 5' RACE reads, yielding one entry per CDR3 protein. The sample shows a few hundred thousand distinct CDR3 sequences, over 11% of them seen only once. These data are also associated with another study on yellow fever vaccine responses in identical twins.

The specimen sequenced was CD4+ T cells sorted from blood. The receptor set was obtained from a woman aged 18-29 years in good health.

The V call is TRBV11-2, the J call TRBJ2-7; 10 bases agree with TRBD2. The CDR3 covers 16 residues. The germline gives CDR1 SGHAT, CDR2 FQNNGV. V trimming: 4 bases; J trimming: 4 bases; junction bases outside the gene matches: 10. The CDR3 DNA reads as TGTGCCAGCAGCTCCCGTCCGGGACTAGCGACATACGAGCAGTACTTC. Translating gives CASSSRPGLATYEQYF.

This clonotype was counted between two and nine times. The chain recombines TRBV5-1 with TRBJ1-1, with D perhaps TRBD1 (5 bases). This CDR3 has 14 amino acids. V shed 3 bases and J shed 5 bases, with 14 bases lying between them. Germline V gene lookup returns CDR1 SGHRS and CDR2 YFSETQ. For the CDR3, the DNA is TGCGCCAGCAGCTCGGGCGGGGCCGGTACTGAAGCTTTCTTT. Translated: CASSSGGAGTEAFF.

The V call is TRBV7-9, the J call TRBJ2-5; the D gene is possibly TRBD2 (6 bases). This CDR3 is 13 amino acids long. CDR1 SEHNR and CDR2 FQNEAQ come from the germline V gene (reference sequence). Between the trimmed V and J ends, which lost 3 bases and 6 bases, there was a span of 11 bases. The chain's CDR3 is CASSFEGGKTQYF. The CDR3 nucleotides are TGTGCCAGCAGCTTCGAGGGCGGGAAGACCCAGTACTTC.

This clonotype was detected a few times. The V call is TRBV29-1, the J call TRBJ2-7; D not resolved. Germline values: CDR1 SQVTM, CDR2 ANQGSEA. This CDR3 has 14 residues. Trimming removed 7 bases at V and 2 bases at J, with 18 bases between. The chain's CDR3 is CSALMRQTAYEQYF. CDR3 nucleotide sequence: TGCAGCGCCCTAATGAGACAAACCGCCTACGAGCAGTACTTC.

This clonotype was detected many times. This sequence joins TRBV11-1 and TRBJ2-7; no clear D gene. CDR1 is SGHAT and CDR2 is FQDESV in the germline V gene (reference sequence). The CDR3 spans 14 residues. V dropped 2 bases and J dropped 7 bases, with 15 bases sitting between them. The CDR3 DNA reads TGTGCCAGCAGCTTACGGCAGGCAGTCAGGGAGCAGTACTTC. This translates into CASSLRQAVREQYF.

This clonotype was counted ten times or more. This chain links TRBV29-1 with TRBJ2-1; D is ambiguous. Germline V gene data show CDR1 as SQVTM and CDR2 as ANQGSEA. Trimming shortened V by 4 bases and J by 8 bases, and 12 bases separated the two germline ends. The CDR3 is 12 amino acids. The CDR3 sequence: CSVVIWADEQFF. Written as DNA, the CDR3 is TGCAGCGTTGTGATATGGGCCGATGAGCAGTTCTTC.

The chain has TRBV19 and TRBJ1-1, with D unresolved. The germline V gene has CDR1 LNHDA and CDR2 SQIVND (reference sequence). The CDR3 length is 13 residues. With 7 bases removed from V and 0 bases from J, the gap between germline ends came to 9 bases. CDR3 nucleotide sequence: TGTGCCAGTACTCCGGTCCTGAACACTGAAGCTTTCTTT. Amino acid sequence: CASTPVLNTEAFF. Drawing the rest from reference TRBV19 and TRBJ1-1, the complete variable domain is DGGITQSPKYLFRKEGQNVTLSCEQNLNHDAMYWYRQDPGQGLRLIYYSQIVNDFQKGDIAEGYSVSREKKESFPLTVTSAQKNPTAFYLCASTPVLNTEAFFGQGTRLTVV.

The chain joins TRBV27 to TRBJ2-1; TRBD2 aligns across 8 bases. The CDR3 runs to 15 residues. After removal of 6 bases from V and 3 bases from J, the junction contained 7 bases not matched to a gene. Germline V gene sequence: CDR1 MNHEY, CDR2 SMNVEV (reference sequence). In DNA, the CDR3 is TGTGCCAGCAGAGCCGCGGGGGGCGGCTACAATGAGCAGTTCTTC. Translated, it gives CASRAAGGGYNEQFF.

The rearrangement joins TRBV7-8 to TRBJ2-1; 7 bases are shared with TRBD1. CDR1 is SGHVS and CDR2 is FQNEAQ in the germline V gene. V dropped 4 bases and J dropped 3; count of bases not matched to a gene: 6. The CDR3 is made up of 15 amino acids. The CDR3 nucleotides are TGTGCCAGCAGCTGGGACAGACTCCTCTACAATGAGCAGTTCTTC. This gives the protein CASSWDRLLYNEQFF.

This clonotype was seen a handful of times. The genes are TRBV27 and TRBJ2-1, with 9 bases identical to TRBD1. Per germline, CDR1 MNHEY and CDR2 SMNVEV (reference sequence). V gave up 11 bases and J gave up 1 base; unmatched junction bases: 9. The CDR3 consists of 15 residues. This CDR3 reads CAETSGQGSYNEQFF. The CDR3 DNA follows: TGTGCCGAAACATCAGGACAGGGGTCCTACAATGAGCAGTTCTTC.

The rearrangement joins TRBV6-5 to TRBJ2-6; 10 positions agree with TRBD1. The CDR3 contains 19 residues. From germline, CDR1 is MNHEY and CDR2 SVGAGI. V shed 3 bases, J shed 0 bases, and the junction held 8 bases outside the gene matches. The CDR3 bases are TGTGCCAGCAGTTATTTGGGACAGGGGTCTCCCTCTGGGGCCAACGTCCTGACTTTC. Residues: CASSYLGQGSPSGANVLTF.

The chain uses TRBV20-1 and TRBJ2-2; D uncertain. The V and J ends lost 4 bases and 2 bases respectively, with 11 bases between them. The CDR3 is made up of 14 amino acids. Germline V gene lookup returns CDR1 DFQATT and CDR2 SNEGSKA (reference sequence). The CDR3 reads CSATPSSNTGELFF. CDR3 nucleotide sequence: TGCAGTGCTACCCCGAGTTCAAACACCGGGGAGCTGTTTTTT.

The CDR3 protein is CASRQGLGGEQFF. The CDR3 region has the DNA TGTGCCAGTAGACAGGGGCTGGGGGGTGAGCAGTTCTTC. The chain uses TRBV19 and TRBJ2-1, with TRBD1 as a possible D gene (7 bases). This CDR3 comprises 13 residues. Germline CDR1 and CDR2: LNHDA and SQIVND (reference sequence). The V end lost 6 bases, the J end lost 9 bases, and 15 bases lay between the germline ends.

The genes are TRBV20-1 and TRBJ2-7; D ambiguous. The V gene lost 0 bases and the J gene lost 4 bases, with 13 bases spanning the gap. The length of the CDR3 is 14 residues. CDR1 and CDR2 (germline): DFQATT, SNEGSKA (reference sequence). CDR3 region: CSARDSIPIYEQYF. The CDR3 DNA reads TGCAGTGCTAGAGATTCCATTCCAATTTACGAGCAGTACTTC.

This clonotype was seen more than once but under ten times. V usage is TRBV5-1 and J usage is TRBJ2-3; 8 bases are a match to TRBD1. Trimming at V came to 4 bases and at J to 4 bases, leaving 5 bases not matched to a gene. The V gene's germline CDR1 is SGHRS and CDR2 YFSETQ. The CDR3 has 14 residues. The CDR3 here is CASSRTGIADTQYF. As DNA, the CDR3 is TGCGCCAGCAGCCGGACAGGGATCGCAGATACGCAGTATTTT.

In this sample, this clonotype turned up a few times. The rearrangement uses TRBV5-1 and TRBJ2-1; the match to TRBD2 covers 8 bases. The germline CDR1 and CDR2 sequences are SGHRS and YFSETQ. The CDR3 length is 16 residues. J gave up 6 bases and V 1 base, and 9 bases lay outside the gene matches. The DNA for the CDR3 is TGCGCCAGCAGCTTGAGTAGGGCTAGCGGGTCCAATGAGCAGTTCTTC. This encodes CASSLSRASGSNEQFF.

In this sample, this clonotype turned up a few times. The genes are TRBV28 and TRBJ1-1; 8 positions match TRBD1. Per germline, CDR1 MDHEN and CDR2 SYDVKM. This CDR3 is built from 16 residues. Unmatched junction bases numbered 9, after V lost 5 bases and J lost 1 base. CDR3: CASSPPGQGRNTEAFF. The CDR3 bases are TGTGCCAGCAGTCCCCCCGGACAGGGACGGAACACTGAAGCTTTCTTT.

A few counts support this clonotype. The rearrangement joins TRBV4-2 to TRBJ2-1; no clear D gene. This CDR3 region has 14 residues. The germline CDR1 and CDR2 sequences are LGHNA and YNFKEQ. Between the trimmed V and J ends, which lost 0 bases and 3 bases, there was a span of 6 bases. In DNA, the CDR3 is TGTGCCAGCAGCCAAGATTTACACTACAATGAGCAGTTCTTC. Its translation is CASSQDLHYNEQFF.

This clonotype turned up a few times. The gene calls are TRBV7-9 and TRBJ2-1; 11 nucleotides match TRBD2. V trimming: 2 bases; J trimming: 12 bases; junction bases outside the gene matches: 15. The CDR3 is made up of 17 amino acids. Germline assignment: CDR1 SEHNR and CDR2 FQNEAQ (reference sequence). The CDR3 sequence: CASSLSSSGRSLRAQFF. The CDR3 DNA reads TGTGCCAGCAGCTTAAGTTCTAGCGGGAGGTCCCTTAGGGCGCAGTTCTTC.

This clonotype was observed many times. The J gene is TRBJ1-1, the V gene TRBV10-3, with TRBD1 as a possible D gene (6 bases). The germline V gene encodes CDR1 ENHRY and CDR2 SYGVKD. Between the trimmed V and J ends, which lost 4 bases and 2 bases, there was a span of 8 bases. This CDR3 is 13 amino acids long. The CDR3 region has the DNA TGTGCCATCAGTGCGGGGGGCAACACTGAAGCTTTCTTT. It is translated as CAISAGGNTEAFF.

This clonotype was seen more than once but under ten times. V usage is TRBV11-2 and J usage is TRBJ2-3; D remains ambiguous. V lost 0 bases, J lost 3 bases, and 13 bases lay in between. Per the germline V gene, CDR1 is SGHAT and CDR2 is FQNNGV. This CDR3 region has 16 residues. In nucleotides, the CDR3 is TGTGCCAGCAGCTTAGAGTCCCCCGGTGGAACAGATACGCAGTATTTT. It is translated as CASSLESPGGTDTQYF. Based on the CDR3 plus reference TRBV11-2 and TRBJ2-3, the full variable domain is EAGVAQSPRYKIIEKRQSVAFWCNPISGHATLYWYQQILGQGPKLLIQFQNNGVVDDSQLPKDRFSAERLKGVDSTLKIQPAKLEDSAVYLCASSLESPGGTDTQYFGPGTRLTVL.

This clonotype was seen a few times. The chain employs TRBV7-2 and TRBJ2-1; 12 bases line up with TRBD2. With V trimmed by 5 bases and J by 7 bases, 9 bases remained unmatched. This CDR3 region has 16 residues. The germline V gene encodes CDR1 SGHTA and CDR2 FQGNSA. CDR3 coding DNA: TGTGCCAGCAGCGCCCGACTAGCGGGAGAAGGGAATGAGCAGTTCTTC. Residues: CASSARLAGEGNEQFF.

Ten or more counts support this clonotype. The chain recombines TRBV7-2 with TRBJ2-3; TRBD2 agrees at 11 bases. V dropped 0 bases and J dropped 3; count of bases not matched to a gene: 5. The germline CDR1 and CDR2 sequences are SGHTA and FQGNSA. The CDR3 is 17 residues long. The CDR3 coding sequence is TGTGCCAGCAGCTTAGCGCCTAGCGGGGGGCGAACAGATACGCAGTATTTT. This sequence encodes CASSLAPSGGRTDTQYF.

The table lists this clonotype with a few counts. The chain carries TRBV6-1 and TRBJ2-3; D call uncertain. Germline values: CDR1 MNHNS, CDR2 SASEGT. There are 13 residues in the CDR3. Trimming took 7 bases from V and 1 from J, leaving 9 bases between them. DNA for the CDR3: TGTGCCAGCACGTCGCCTGGCACAGATACGCAGTATTTT. Encoded protein: CASTSPGTDTQYF.

This clonotype occurred a few times. CDR3 amino acids: CASSPHTPGETQYF. CDR3 nucleotides: TGTGCCAGCAGTCCTCATACGCCCGGGGAGACCCAGTACTTC. V is TRBV2 and J is TRBJ2-5; D not resolved. Germline V CDR1 and CDR2: SNHLY, FYNNEI. There are 14 residues in the CDR3. Trimming took 5 bases from V and 5 from J, leaving 15 bases between them.

V gene TRBV7-2 combines with J gene TRBJ2-1, with 11 nucleotides matching TRBD2. The CDR3 spans 16 residues. The junction had 10 bases not matched to a gene; V was cut back by 5 bases and J by 7 bases. Per germline, CDR1 SGHTA and CDR2 FQGNSA. The CDR3 loop reads CASSPTSGIKGNEQFF. CDR3 nucleotide sequence: TGTGCCAGCAGCCCGACTAGCGGGATCAAAGGGAATGAGCAGTTCTTC.

The CDR3 region has the DNA TGTGCCAGCAGCTTAGAGGTCCCCTTGAACACCGGGGAGCTGTTTTTT. Its translation: CASSLEVPLNTGELFF. The chain carries TRBV7-6 and TRBJ2-2; D is uncertain. This CDR3 is 16 amino acids long. From germline, CDR1 is SGHVS and CDR2 FNYEAQ. V shed 1 base and J shed 1 base, with 10 bases lying between them.